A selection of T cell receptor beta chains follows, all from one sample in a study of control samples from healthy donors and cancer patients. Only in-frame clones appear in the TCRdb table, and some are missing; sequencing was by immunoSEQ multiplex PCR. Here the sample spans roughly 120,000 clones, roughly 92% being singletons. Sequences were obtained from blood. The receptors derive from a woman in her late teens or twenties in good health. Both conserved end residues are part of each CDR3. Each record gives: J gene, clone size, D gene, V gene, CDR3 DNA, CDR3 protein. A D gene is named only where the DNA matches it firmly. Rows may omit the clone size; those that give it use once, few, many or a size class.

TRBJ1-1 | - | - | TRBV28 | TGTGCCAGCAGTTTCTCCCGCCGTCGCACTGAAGCTTTCTTT | CASSFSRRRTEAFF
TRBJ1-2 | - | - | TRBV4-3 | TGCGCCAGCAGCCAAGAGCTGGGGGCCTACTATGGCTACACCTTC | CASSQELGAYYGYTF
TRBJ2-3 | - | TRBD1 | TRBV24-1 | TGTGCCACCAGAGAGACAGGGGCCACAGATACGCAGTATTTT | CATRETGATDTQYF
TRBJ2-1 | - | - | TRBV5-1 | TGCGCCAGCAGCCCCGATTTGTCGGGGTGGCAGTTCTTC | CASSPDLSGWQFF
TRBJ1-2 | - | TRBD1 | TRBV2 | TGTGCCAGCAGTGAAGCGGGGACAGGGGTGAGTGGCTACACCTTC | CASSEAGTGVSGYTF
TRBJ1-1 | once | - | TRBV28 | TGTGCCAGCAGTTTCGGAAAACTAGGGGACACTGAAGCTTTCTTT | CASSFGKLGDTEAFF
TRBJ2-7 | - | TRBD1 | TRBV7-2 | TGTGCCAGCAGCTTTGGACAGGGGACATCCTACGAGCAGTACTTC | CASSFGQGTSYEQYF
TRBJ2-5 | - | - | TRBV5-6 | TGTGCCAGCAGCTCAATAGCCACAGGGGGAGGGCCCCCAGAGACCCAGTACTTC | CASSSIATGGGPPETQYF
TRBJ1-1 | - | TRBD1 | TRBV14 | TGTGCCAGCAGCCAAGCCCTCCGGGACAGTGAAGCTTTCTTT | CASSQALRDSEAFF
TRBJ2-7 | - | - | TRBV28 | TGTGCCAGCAGTTTATCGAATTCAGGAGGGTCCTACGAGCAGTACTTC | CASSLSNSGGSYEQYF
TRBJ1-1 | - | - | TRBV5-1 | TGCGCCAGCACCGGCGAGGGGGTATCCGGAAACACTGAAGCTTTCTTT | CASTGEGVSGNTEAFF
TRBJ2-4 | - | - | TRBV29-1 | TGCAGCGTTGGAAGACAGGCAGCCAAAAACATTCAGTACTTC | CSVGRQAAKNIQYF
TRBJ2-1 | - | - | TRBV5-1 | TGCGCCAGCAGCTTACTAGCTAGGTACAATGAGCAGTTCTTC | CASSLLARYNEQFF
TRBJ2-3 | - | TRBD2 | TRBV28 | TGTGCCAGCACCACTAGCGGGACGGGGCGGGATACGCAGTATTTT | CASTTSGTGRDTQYF
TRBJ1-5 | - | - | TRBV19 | TGTGCCAGTAGTATTGACGGGCCGTATAGCAATCAGCCCCAGCATTTT | CASSIDGPYSNQPQHF
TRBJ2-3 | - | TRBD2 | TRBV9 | TGTGCCAGCAGCCCCTCCCGGGGGGGGCTAAGCACAGATACGCAGTATTTT | CASSPSRGGLSTDTQYF
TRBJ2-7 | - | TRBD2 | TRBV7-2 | TGTGCCAGCAGCCGGACTAGCGGGCCGTACGAGCAGTACTTC | CASSRTSGPYEQYF
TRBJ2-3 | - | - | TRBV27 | TGTGCCAGCAGTTTAAGCTTGGCAGATACGCAGTATTTT | CASSLSLADTQYF
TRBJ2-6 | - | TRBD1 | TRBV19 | TGTGCCAGTAGTCCGGGACAGGGGCCCTCTGGGGCCAACGTCCTGACTTTC | CASSPGQGPSGANVLTF
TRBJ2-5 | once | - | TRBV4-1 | TGCGCCAGCAGCCTCCTACTAGCTACGGAGACCCAGTACTTC | CASSLLLATETQYF
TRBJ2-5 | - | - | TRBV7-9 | TGTGCCAGCAGCATCCCTTGGGCGGGGGAGACCCAGTACTTC | CASSIPWAGETQYF
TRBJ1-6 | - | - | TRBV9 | TGTGCCAGCAGCACGGGGACACCCAATTCACCCCTCCACTTT | CASSTGTPNSPLHF
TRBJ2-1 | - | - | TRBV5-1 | TGCGCCAGCAGCTTGGCACCGACACCGAGCTCCTACAATGAGCAGTTCTTC | CASSLAPTPSSYNEQFF
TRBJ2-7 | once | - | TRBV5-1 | TGCGCCAGCAGCTTGGCATTCGACGAGCAGTACTTC | CASSLAFDEQYF
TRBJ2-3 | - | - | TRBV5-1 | TGCGCCAGCACCCCGGGGGCGGGTGTATATACGCAGTATTTT | CASTPGAGVYTQYF
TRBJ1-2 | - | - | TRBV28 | TGTGCCAGCACCCCGGCGGGTGCTAACTATGGCTACACCTTC | CASTPAGANYGYTF
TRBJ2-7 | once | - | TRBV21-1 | TGTGCCAGCAGCAAAGGGAATCCGGCCCTAGCGAGAGAGCAGTACTTC | CASSKGNPALAREQYF
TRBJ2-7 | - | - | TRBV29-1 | TGCAGCGTTCTCAGGGGGGATTACGAGCAGTACTTC | CSVLRGDYEQYF
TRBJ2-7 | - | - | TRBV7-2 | TGTGCCAGCAGCACGGGGTCGGTCTCCTACGAGCAGTACTTC | CASSTGSVSYEQYF
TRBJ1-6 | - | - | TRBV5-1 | TGCGCCAGCAGCCCCGAGGGGAGGGACTATAATAATTCACCCCTCCACTTT | CASSPEGRDYNNSPLHF
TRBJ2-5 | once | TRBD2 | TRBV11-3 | TGTGCCAGCAGCTTCAGCGGGGGCTCGAAAGAGACCCAGTACTTC | CASSFSGGSKETQYF
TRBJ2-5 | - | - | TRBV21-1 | TGTGCCAGCCCATACAGGGGACCGGAGACCCAGTACTTC | CASPYRGPETQYF
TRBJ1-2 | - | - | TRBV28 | TGTGCCAGCAGGAACGGGGGACGGCGCTACTATGGCTACACCTTC | CASRNGGRRYYGYTF
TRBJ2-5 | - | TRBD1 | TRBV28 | TGTGCCAGCAGCCCTGGACAGGGGGCGCTGGTTTCGCAAGAGACCCAGTACTTC | CASSPGQGALVSQETQYF
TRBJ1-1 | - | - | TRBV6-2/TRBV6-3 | TGTGCCAGCAGTTACTCCGCAGGGACCACTGAAGCTTTCTTT | CASSYSAGTTEAFF
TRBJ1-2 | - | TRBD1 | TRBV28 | TGTGCCAGCAGTACGCGACAGGGGGCTTATGGCTACACCTTC | CASSTRQGAYGYTF
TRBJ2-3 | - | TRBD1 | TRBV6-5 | TGTGCCAGCGGGACAGGGGGCACAGATACGCAGTATTTT | CASGTGGTDTQYF
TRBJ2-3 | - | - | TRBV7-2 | TGTGCCAGCAGCTTACGTCGAACCGGCACAGATACGCAGTATTTT | CASSLRRTGTDTQYF
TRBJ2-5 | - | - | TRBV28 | TGTGCCAGCAGTTTAGCTGGGGGGGCCCTGGAGGAGACCCAGTACTTC | CASSLAGGALEETQYF
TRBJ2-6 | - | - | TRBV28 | TGTGCCAGCAGTCCGGCGACTATCCAGATAATTTCTGGGGCCAACGTCCTGACTTTC | CASSPATIQIISGANVLTF